This T cell receptor beta chain originates from a study of T cells in Graves' hyperthyroidism and ophthalmopathy. About this clonotype itself: No antigen is known for it.

Study-level points and caveats: Ophthalmopathy, as predicted by the model, came a median around 6.7 months after the prediction.

Amplification of TCR beta CDR3 regions was performed using RNA transcripts as template. First-round RT-PCR targeting the TCR CDR3 was performed with the HTBI primer set. Using its own MiXCR run on the multiplex PCR reads, TCRdb lists one record per CDR3 protein. The repertoire holds about 420,000 distinct CDR3 sequences, less than 20% seen once, with approximately 7.5% in the top ten. Germline V gene lookup returns CDR1 SGHNT and CDR2 YYREEE (reference sequence). V gave up 0 bases and J gave up 3 bases, with 12 bases separating them. CDR3 size: 15 residues. The TCR originated in a woman aged 18-30 years with Graves' hyperthyroidism. The rearrangement joins TRBV5-4 to TRBJ1-2, with D hard to call. Sequenced material: blood. The CDR3 coding sequence is TGTGCCAGCAGCTTGGACGTGAACTGGGACTATGGCTACACCTTC. Its translation is CASSLDVNWDYGYTF. Variable domain in full (rest from reference TRBV5-4 and TRBJ1-2): ETGVTQSPTHLIKTRGQQVTLRCSSQSGHNTVSWYQQALGQGPQFIFQYYREEENGRGNFPPRFSGLQFPNYSSELNVNALELDDSALYLCASSLDVNWDYGYTFGSGTRLTVV.